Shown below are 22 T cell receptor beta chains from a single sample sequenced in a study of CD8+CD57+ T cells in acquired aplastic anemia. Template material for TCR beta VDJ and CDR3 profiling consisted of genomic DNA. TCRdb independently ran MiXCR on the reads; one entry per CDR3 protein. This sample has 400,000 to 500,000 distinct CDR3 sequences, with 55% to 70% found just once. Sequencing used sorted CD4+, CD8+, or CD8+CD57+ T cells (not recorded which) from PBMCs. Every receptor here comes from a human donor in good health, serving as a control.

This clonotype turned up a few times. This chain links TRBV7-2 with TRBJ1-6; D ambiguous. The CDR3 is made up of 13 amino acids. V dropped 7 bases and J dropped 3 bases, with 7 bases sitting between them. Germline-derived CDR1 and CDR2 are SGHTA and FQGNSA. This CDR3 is CASTLRYNSPLHF. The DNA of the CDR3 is TGTGCCAGCACCCTTCGCTATAATTCACCCCTCCACTTT. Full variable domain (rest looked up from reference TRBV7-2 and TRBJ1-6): GAGVSQSPSNKVTEKGKDVELRCDPISGHTALYWYRQSLGQGLEFLIYFQGNSAPDKSGLPSDRFSAERTGGSVSTLTIQRTQQEDSAVYLCASTLRYNSPLHFGNGTRLTVT.

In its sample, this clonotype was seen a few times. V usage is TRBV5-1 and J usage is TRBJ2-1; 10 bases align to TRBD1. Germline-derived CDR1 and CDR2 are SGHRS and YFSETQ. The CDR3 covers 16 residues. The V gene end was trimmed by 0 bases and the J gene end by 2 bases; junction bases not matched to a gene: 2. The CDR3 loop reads CASSLGGQGTYNEQFF. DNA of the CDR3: TGCGCCAGCAGCTTGGGGGGACAGGGGACCTACAATGAGCAGTTCTTC.

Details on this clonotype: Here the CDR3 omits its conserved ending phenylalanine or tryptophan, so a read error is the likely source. CDR3: CASTFRAGGDTEAFS. For the CDR3, the DNA is TGTGCCAGCACGTTCAGAGCGGGGGGGGACACTGAAGCTTTCTCT. This chain links TRBV2 with TRBJ1-1; a possible D gene is TRBD1 (5 bases). Germline V gives CDR1 SNHLY, CDR2 FYNNEI. The V end was cut by 7 bases, the J end by 3 bases, with 18 bases between. The CDR3 is 15 amino acids.

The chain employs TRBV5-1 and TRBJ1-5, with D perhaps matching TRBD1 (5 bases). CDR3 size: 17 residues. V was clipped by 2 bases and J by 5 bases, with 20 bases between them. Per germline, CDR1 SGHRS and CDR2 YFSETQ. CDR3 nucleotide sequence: TGCGCCAGCAGCTTAAGCGGGGGACGAACCGGGGATCAGCCCCAGCATTTT. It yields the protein CASSLSGGRTGDQPQHF.

The CDR3 DNA follows: TGCAGTGCTTCTCACAAACGCACAGATAAGTTCTTC. Translated: CSASHKRTDKFF. The rearrangement joins TRBV20-1 to TRBJ2-1; no clear D. This CDR3 spans 12 amino acids. CDR1 is DFQATT, CDR2 SNEGSKA, per germline (reference sequence). V was pared by 5 bases and J by 14 bases, with 19 bases between.

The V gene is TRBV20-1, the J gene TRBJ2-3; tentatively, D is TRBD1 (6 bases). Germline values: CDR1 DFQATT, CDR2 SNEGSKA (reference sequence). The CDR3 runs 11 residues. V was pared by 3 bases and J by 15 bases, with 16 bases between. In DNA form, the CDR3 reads TGCAGTGCTAGTACTGGACAGATTAATTATTTT. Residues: CSASTGQINYF.

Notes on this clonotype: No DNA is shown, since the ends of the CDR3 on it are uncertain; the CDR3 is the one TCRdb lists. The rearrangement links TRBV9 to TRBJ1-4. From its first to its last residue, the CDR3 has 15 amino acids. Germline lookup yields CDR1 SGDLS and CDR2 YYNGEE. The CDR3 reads CASSGRLWLHLRLFF.

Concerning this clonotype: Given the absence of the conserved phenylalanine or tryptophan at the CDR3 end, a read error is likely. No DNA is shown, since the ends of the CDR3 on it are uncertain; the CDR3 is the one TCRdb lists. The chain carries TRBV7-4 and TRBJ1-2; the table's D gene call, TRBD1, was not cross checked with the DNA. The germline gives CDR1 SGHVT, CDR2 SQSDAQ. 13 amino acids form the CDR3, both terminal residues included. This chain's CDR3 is CASSTDRYDGGTL.

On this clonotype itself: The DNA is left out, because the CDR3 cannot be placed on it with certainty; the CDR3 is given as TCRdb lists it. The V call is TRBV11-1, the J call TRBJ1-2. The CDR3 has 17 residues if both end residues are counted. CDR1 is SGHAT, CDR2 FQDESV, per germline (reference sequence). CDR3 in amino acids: CASSFYICSARHFGYTF.

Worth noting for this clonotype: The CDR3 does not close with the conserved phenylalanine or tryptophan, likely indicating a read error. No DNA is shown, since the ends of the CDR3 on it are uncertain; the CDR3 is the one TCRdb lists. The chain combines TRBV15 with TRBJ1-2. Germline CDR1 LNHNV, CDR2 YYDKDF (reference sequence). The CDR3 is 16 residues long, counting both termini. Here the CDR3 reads CATSRGAGWLNYGYIV.

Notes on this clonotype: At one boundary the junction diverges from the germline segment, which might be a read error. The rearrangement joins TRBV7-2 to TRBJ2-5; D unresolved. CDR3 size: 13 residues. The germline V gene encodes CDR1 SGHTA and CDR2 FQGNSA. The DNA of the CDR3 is TGTGCCAGCAGTCAAACCAGAAACGAGAAACAGTTCTTT. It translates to CASSQTRNEKQFF.

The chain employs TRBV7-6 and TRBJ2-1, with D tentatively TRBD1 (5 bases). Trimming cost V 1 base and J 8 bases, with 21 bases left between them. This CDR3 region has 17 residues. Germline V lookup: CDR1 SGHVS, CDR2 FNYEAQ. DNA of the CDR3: TGTGCCAGCAGCTTAGTGGGGCGCGATCGGCGCAGGCATGAGCAGTTCTTC. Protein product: CASSLVGRDRRRHEQFF.

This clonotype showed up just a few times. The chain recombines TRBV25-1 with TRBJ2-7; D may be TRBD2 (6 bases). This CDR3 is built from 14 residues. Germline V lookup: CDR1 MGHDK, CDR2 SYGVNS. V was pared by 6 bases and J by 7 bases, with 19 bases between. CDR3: CASSPDYDVGEQYF. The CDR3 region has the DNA TGTGCCAGCAGCCCGGACTATGACGTGGGGGAGCAGTACTTC.

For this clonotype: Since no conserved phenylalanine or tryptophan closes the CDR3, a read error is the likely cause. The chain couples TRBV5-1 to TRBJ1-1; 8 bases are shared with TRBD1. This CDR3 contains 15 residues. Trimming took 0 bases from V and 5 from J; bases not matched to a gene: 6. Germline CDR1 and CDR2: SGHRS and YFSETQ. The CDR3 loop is CASSLDQGARTEAFS. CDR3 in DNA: TGCGCCAGCAGCTTGGACCAGGGGGCGAGGACTGAAGCTTTCTCT.

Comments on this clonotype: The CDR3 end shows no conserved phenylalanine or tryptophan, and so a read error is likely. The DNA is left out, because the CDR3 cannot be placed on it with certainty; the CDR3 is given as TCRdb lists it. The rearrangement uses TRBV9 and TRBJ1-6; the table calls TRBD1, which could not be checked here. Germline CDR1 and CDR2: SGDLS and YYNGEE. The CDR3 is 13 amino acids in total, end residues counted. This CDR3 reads CASSLEAHSPFPL.

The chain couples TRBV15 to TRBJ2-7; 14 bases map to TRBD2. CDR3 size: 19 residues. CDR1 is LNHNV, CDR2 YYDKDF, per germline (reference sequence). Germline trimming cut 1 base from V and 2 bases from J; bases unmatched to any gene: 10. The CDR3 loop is CATSRARLAGGLGAYEQYF. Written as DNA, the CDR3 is TGTGCCACCAGCAGAGCCCGACTAGCGGGGGGGTTAGGAGCCTACGAGCAGTACTTC.

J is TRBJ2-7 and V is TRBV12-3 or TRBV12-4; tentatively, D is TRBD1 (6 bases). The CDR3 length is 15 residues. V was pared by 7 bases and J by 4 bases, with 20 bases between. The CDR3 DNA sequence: TGTGCCAGCACCGAAGATGGTAGGGGGTTGTACGAGCAGTACTTC. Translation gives CASTEDGRGLYEQYF.

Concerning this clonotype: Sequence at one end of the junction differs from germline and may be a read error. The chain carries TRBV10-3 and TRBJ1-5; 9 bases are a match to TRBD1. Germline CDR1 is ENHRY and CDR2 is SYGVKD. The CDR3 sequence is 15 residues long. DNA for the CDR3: TGTGCCAGCAGTTCCGGGACAGGGCGCAATCAGCCCCAGCATTTT. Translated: CASSSGTGRNQPQHF.

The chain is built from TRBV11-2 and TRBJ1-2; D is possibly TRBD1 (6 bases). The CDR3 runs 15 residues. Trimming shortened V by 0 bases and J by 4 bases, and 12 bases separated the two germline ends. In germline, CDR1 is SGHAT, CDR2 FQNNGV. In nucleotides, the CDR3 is TGTGCCAGCAGCTTAGACAGGGGACACACCTATGGCTACACCTTC. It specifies CASSLDRGHTYGYTF.

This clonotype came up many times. The CDR3 nucleotides read TGCAGTGCTAACCGGGACAGGGGCCACGAGCAGTACTTC. Translated, it gives CSANRDRGHEQYF. The gene calls are TRBV20-1 and TRBJ2-7, with 10 bases identical to TRBD1. The CDR3 extends over 13 amino acids. Per the germline V gene, CDR1 is DFQATT and CDR2 is SNEGSKA (reference sequence). Trimming cost V 4 bases and J 5 bases; bases outside gene matches: 5.

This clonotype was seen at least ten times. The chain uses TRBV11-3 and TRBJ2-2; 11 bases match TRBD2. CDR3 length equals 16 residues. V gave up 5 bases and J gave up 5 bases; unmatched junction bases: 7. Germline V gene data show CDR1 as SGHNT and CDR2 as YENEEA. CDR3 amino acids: CASSRPLAGDTGELFF. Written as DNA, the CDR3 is TGTGCCAGCAGCCGACCACTAGCGGGGGATACCGGGGAGCTGTTTTTT.

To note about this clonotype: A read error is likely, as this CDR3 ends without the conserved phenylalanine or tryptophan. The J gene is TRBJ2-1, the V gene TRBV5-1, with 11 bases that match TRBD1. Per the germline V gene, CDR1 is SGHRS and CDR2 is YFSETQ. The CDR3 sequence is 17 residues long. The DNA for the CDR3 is TGTGCCAGCAGCTGGAAGGGGACAGGGGGCTCCTACAATGAGCAGTTCGTC. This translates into CASSWKGTGGSYNEQFV.